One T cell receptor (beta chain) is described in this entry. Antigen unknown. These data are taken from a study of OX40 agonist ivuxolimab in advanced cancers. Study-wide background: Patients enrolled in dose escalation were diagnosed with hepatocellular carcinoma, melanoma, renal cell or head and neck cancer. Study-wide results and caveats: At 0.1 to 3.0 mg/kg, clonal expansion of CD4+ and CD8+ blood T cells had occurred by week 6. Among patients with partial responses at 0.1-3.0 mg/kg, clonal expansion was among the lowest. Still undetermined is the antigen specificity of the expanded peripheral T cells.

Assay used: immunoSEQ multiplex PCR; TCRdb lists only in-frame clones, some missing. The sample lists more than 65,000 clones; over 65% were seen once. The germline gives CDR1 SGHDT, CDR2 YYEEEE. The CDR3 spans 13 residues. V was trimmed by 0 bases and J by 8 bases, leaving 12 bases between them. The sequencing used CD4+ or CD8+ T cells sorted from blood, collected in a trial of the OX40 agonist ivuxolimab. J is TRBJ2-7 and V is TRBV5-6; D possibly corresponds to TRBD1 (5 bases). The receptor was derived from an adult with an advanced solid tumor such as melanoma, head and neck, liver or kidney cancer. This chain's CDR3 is CASSLGVGAKQYF. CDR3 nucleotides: TGTGCCAGCAGCTTGGGCGTAGGGGCCAAGCAGTACTTC.